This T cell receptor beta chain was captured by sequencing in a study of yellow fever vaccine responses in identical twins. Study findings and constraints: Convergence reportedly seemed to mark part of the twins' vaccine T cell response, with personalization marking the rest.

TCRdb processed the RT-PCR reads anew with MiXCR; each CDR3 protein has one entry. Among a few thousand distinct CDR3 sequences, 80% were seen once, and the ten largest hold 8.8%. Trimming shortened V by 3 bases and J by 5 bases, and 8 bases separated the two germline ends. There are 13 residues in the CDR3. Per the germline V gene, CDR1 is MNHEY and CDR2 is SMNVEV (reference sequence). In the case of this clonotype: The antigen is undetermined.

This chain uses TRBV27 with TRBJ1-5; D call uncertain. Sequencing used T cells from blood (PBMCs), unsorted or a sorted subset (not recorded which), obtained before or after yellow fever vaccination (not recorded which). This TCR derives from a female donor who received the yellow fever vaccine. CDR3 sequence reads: CASSLRRYQPQHF. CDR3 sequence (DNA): TGTGCCAGCAGTTTGAGGCGGTATCAGCCCCAGCATTTT.